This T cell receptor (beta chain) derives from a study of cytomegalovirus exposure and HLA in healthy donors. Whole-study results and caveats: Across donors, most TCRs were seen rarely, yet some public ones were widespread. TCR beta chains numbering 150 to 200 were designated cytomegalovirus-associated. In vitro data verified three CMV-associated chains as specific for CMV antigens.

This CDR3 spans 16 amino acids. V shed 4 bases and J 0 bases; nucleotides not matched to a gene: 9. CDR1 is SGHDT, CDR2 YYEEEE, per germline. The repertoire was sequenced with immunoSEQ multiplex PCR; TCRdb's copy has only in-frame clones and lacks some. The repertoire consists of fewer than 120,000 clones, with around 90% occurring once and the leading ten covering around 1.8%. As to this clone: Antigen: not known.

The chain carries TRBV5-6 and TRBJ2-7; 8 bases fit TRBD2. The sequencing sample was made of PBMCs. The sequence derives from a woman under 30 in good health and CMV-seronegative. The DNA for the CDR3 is TGTGCCAGCAGCCGCCGGGTGCGGGGGGACTCCTACGAGCAGTACTTC. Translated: CASSRRVRGDSYEQYF.